Below, 30 T cell receptor beta chains from the same sample are listed, as sequenced in a study of Ad26.COV2.S vaccination and SARS-CoV-2 variants (dated by TCRdb to about 2021). The treatment or condition label on this specimen signifies: around 19 received Ad26.COV2.S at low or high dose, single or two shots; five or six received placebo; per-sample allocation not given. Repertoires of vaccine and placebo recipients were sequenced from samples collected on day 63 after the first injection. Library preparation was by the immunoSEQ multiplex PCR assay. The source is immuneACCESS, and TCRdb retained only in-frame sequences with V and J called. Part of the clones is not carried over; for the studies checked, unresolved V genes explain less than half of this, and the remainder is unexplained. The sample profile shows hundreds of thousands of clones; roughly 90% of them were found once. The ten largest clones capture about 1.5% of the sample.

Specimen: peripheral blood, collected in a trial of Ad26.COV2.S vaccine versus placebo. These receptors all come from a person aged 18-65 years who received the Ad26.COV2.S COVID-19 vaccine or a placebo.

The V and J genes are TRBV9 and TRBJ2-1; no clear D gene. Germline CDR1 SGDLS, CDR2 YYNGEE. CDR3 length: 16 residues. Trimming took off 4 bases at V and 0 bases at J, with 14 bases between the two ends. CDR3 residues: CASSSRLLSSYNEQFF. CDR3 coding DNA: TGTGCCAGCAGCTCGCGACTCCTCAGCTCCTACAATGAGCAGTTCTTC.

This chain connects TRBV3-1 (or the pseudogene TRBV3-2) to TRBJ1-6, with D perhaps TRBD1 (6 bases). V lost 0 bases and J lost 7, with 19 bases in between. This CDR3 has 18 amino acids. Germline CDR1 and CDR2: LGHDT and YNNKEL (reference sequence). The CDR3 reads CASSQEGNNRVQNSPLHF. The CDR3 DNA sequence: TGTGCCAGCAGCCAAGAAGGGAACAACAGGGTCCAGAATTCACCCCTCCACTTT.

The J gene is TRBJ2-7, the V gene TRBV7-2; the match to TRBD2 covers 10 bases. This CDR3 spans 14 amino acids. V was clipped by 1 base and J by 5 bases; unmatched bases: 2. The germline gives CDR1 SGHTA, CDR2 FQGNSA. The CDR3 spells CASSLGSGGDEQYF. The CDR3, as DNA: TGTGCCAGCAGCTTAGGGAGCGGGGGGGACGAGCAGTACTTC.

In this sample, this clone turned up a few times. The chain joins TRBV11-2 to TRBJ2-7; 7 bases are shared with TRBD2. The V gene end was trimmed by 5 bases and the J gene end by 0 bases; junction bases not matched to a gene: 7. The CDR3 extends over 15 amino acids. From germline, CDR1 is SGHAT and CDR2 FQNNGV. The CDR3 nucleotides are TGTGCCAGCAGCCTAGCGGCCTCGAGCTCCTACGAGCAGTACTTC. Its translation: CASSLAASSSYEQYF.

In its sample, this clone was seen once. The chain carries TRBV4-3 and TRBJ2-3; possibly TRBD2 for D (5 bases). V gave up 1 base and J gave up 0 bases, with 17 bases separating them. The germline gives CDR1 LGHNA, CDR2 YSLEER. The CDR3 runs to 18 residues. The CDR3 here is CASSQGTSSVTSTDTQYF. In DNA form, the CDR3 reads TGCGCCAGCAGCCAAGGCACAAGTAGCGTGACTAGCACAGATACGCAGTATTTT.

The chain employs TRBV19 and TRBJ2-1; D gene unclear. Trimming cost V 7 bases and J 5 bases, with 12 bases left between them. The CDR3 consists of 13 residues. CDR1 LNHDA and CDR2 SQIVND come from the germline V gene (reference sequence). In DNA form, the CDR3 reads TGTGCCAGTACTGAGCACAGCAACAATGAGCAGTTCTTC. Residues: CASTEHSNNEQFF.

The chain's CDR3 is CASSLGRVGEKLFF. Here the CDR3 DNA reads TGTGCCAGCAGCTTAGGAAGGGTCGGGGAAAAACTGTTTTTT. This rearrangement joins TRBV7-2 to TRBJ1-4; unclear D gene. The CDR3 length is 14 residues. Germline V lookup: CDR1 SGHTA, CDR2 FQGNSA. V lost 1 base and J 8 bases, leaving 11 bases between the germline ends.

This sequence joins TRBV5-8 and TRBJ1-1; unclear D gene. The CDR3 sequence is 13 residues long. Germline assignment: CDR1 SGHTS and CDR2 YDEGEE. V lost 0 bases to trimming and J lost 1 base, with 4 bases between them. CDR3 in amino acids: CASSLVRNTEAFF. In nucleotides, the CDR3 is TGTGCCAGCAGCTTGGTCAGGAACACTGAAGCTTTCTTT. The variable domain in full, completed from reference TRBV5-8 and TRBJ1-1, reads EAGVTQSPTHLIKTRGQQATLRCSPISGHTSVYWYQQALGLGLQFLLWYDEGEERNRGNFPPRFSGRQFPNYSSELNVNALELEDSALYLCASSLVRNTEAFFGQGTRLTVV.

As for this clone: The same CDR3 also results from other DNA sequences found in this sample. This chain joins TRBV6-5 and TRBJ2-7, with 7 bases identical to TRBD1. Germline loops: CDR1 MNHEY, CDR2 SVGAGI. The CDR3 has 14 amino acids. V trimming: 6 bases; J trimming: 0 bases; junction bases outside the gene matches: 5. CDR3 DNA sequence: TGTGCCAGCAGCCCCGACAGGGTCTCCTACGAGCAGTACTTC. Translating gives CASSPDRVSYEQYF.

This chain joins TRBV10-2 and TRBJ1-5, with D unresolved. The CDR3 loop spans 17 amino acids. Germline V lookup: CDR1 WSHSY, CDR2 SAAADI. Trimming removed 3 bases at V and 0 bases at J, with 15 bases between. The CDR3 reads CASSEGSRSYSNQPQHF. The CDR3 nucleotides are TGCGCCAGCAGTGAAGGGAGCAGATCCTATAGCAATCAGCCCCAGCATTTT.

The genes are TRBV6-5 and TRBJ2-7; 9 bases fit TRBD1. There are 14 residues in the CDR3. The ends lost 7 bases at V and 3 bases at J; junction bases unmatched: 7. In germline, CDR1 is MNHEY, CDR2 SVGAGI. This chain's CDR3 is CASTLDRGDYEQYF. The CDR3 bases are TGTGCCAGCACCTTGGACAGGGGCGACTACGAGCAGTACTTC.

The chain uses TRBV7-8 and TRBJ2-1, with TRBD1 matching 9 bases. CDR1 is SGHVS and CDR2 is FQNEAQ in the germline V gene. J lost 6 bases, V lost 4 bases, and 7 bases had no gene match. The CDR3 is 15 residues long. CDR3 protein: CASSSAGTGRNEQFF. Here the CDR3 DNA reads TGTGCCAGCAGCTCGGCCGGGACAGGGCGCAATGAGCAGTTCTTC.

The chain is built from TRBV27 and TRBJ1-1; possibly TRBD1 for D (6 bases). This CDR3 has 14 amino acids. From germline, CDR1 is MNHEY and CDR2 SMNVEV (reference sequence). The V end lost 1 base, the J end lost 4 bases, and 10 bases lay between the germline ends. The CDR3 here is CASSLFRGGTEAFF. The CDR3 DNA sequence: TGTGCCAGCAGTTTATTCAGGGGCGGCACTGAAGCTTTCTTT.

This chain links TRBV5-1 with TRBJ2-5, with 13 nucleotides matching TRBD2. V trimming: 4 bases; J trimming: 4 bases; junction bases outside the gene matches: 4. Germline loops: CDR1 SGHRS, CDR2 YFSETQ. The CDR3 totals 15 residues. CDR3 sequence reads: CASSRRLAGGETQYF. The CDR3 DNA is TGCGCCAGCAGCAGGAGACTAGCGGGAGGAGAGACCCAGTACTTC.

This sequence joins TRBV7-8 and TRBJ2-1, with TRBD2 identical over 7 bases. Germline loops: CDR1 SGHVS, CDR2 FQNEAQ. The CDR3 runs to 16 residues. With 6 bases clipped from V and 4 bases from J, the junction kept 12 bases outside the gene matches. The CDR3 DNA sequence: TGTGCCAGCAGTTCGGGGGACGGACTAGGTTACAATGAGCAGTTCTTC. As protein: CASSSGDGLGYNEQFF.

The rearrangement links TRBV5-1 to TRBJ2-1; D gene ambiguous. With 0 bases removed from V and 6 bases from J, the gap between germline ends came to 1 base. Germline V gives CDR1 SGHRS, CDR2 YFSETQ. The CDR3 spans 11 residues. The CDR3 protein is CASSLANEQFF. The CDR3 DNA follows: TGCGCCAGCAGCTTGGCCAATGAGCAGTTCTTC.

The chain joins TRBV2 to TRBJ1-2; TRBD1 matches at 7 bases. Germline CDR1 is SNHLY and CDR2 is FYNNEI. This CDR3 is built from 14 residues. J was trimmed by 10 bases and V by 5 bases; bases with no gene match: 13. The CDR3 region is CASSTNLRQGSYTF. The CDR3 DNA is TGTGCCAGCAGTACCAACCTTAGACAGGGTTCCTACACCTTC.

The chain uses TRBV30 and TRBJ2-2, with D unresolved. The germline gives CDR1 GTSNPN, CDR2 SVGIG (reference sequence). CDR3 length: 14 residues. V lost 0 bases and J 1 base, leaving 6 bases between the germline ends. Written as DNA, the CDR3 is TGTGCCTGGAGTGTAGGGCTGAACACCGGGGAGCTGTTTTTT. This codes for CAWSVGLNTGELFF.

The V and J genes are TRBV6-6 and TRBJ1-6; 7 nucleotides agree with TRBD1. The CDR3 is 14 residues long. V dropped 2 bases and J dropped 10; count of bases not matched to a gene: 5. From germline, CDR1 is MNHNY and CDR2 SVGAGI (reference sequence). The CDR3 region is CASSYDRARSPLHF. The CDR3 DNA reads TGTGCCAGCAGTTACGACAGGGCGAGGTCACCCCTCCACTTT.

The chain is built from TRBV7-9 and TRBJ1-5, with D tentatively TRBD1 (6 bases). Germline lookup yields CDR1 SEHNR and CDR2 FQNEAQ (reference sequence). V dropped 3 bases and J dropped 3 bases, with 15 bases sitting between them. The CDR3 sequence is 16 residues long. This CDR3 reads CASSFEAGVVNQPQHF. The CDR3 coding sequence is TGTGCCAGCAGCTTCGAGGCAGGGGTAGTCAATCAGCCCCAGCATTTT.

This clone was picked up a small number of times. The chain combines TRBV19 with TRBJ1-2, with 8 bases identical to TRBD1. The CDR3 is 16 amino acids. The germline V gene has CDR1 LNHDA and CDR2 SQIVND (reference sequence). The V gene end was trimmed by 6 bases and the J gene end by 5 bases; junction bases not matched to a gene: 14. CDR3 protein: CASSTGQVRSNYGYTF. The CDR3 DNA reads as TGTGCCAGTAGCACGGGACAGGTCCGATCGAATTATGGCTACACCTTC.

The chain couples TRBV3-1 (or the pseudogene TRBV3-2) to TRBJ1-3; no reliable D call. The CDR3 totals 16 residues. Germline lookup yields CDR1 LGHDT and CDR2 YNNKEL (reference sequence). V was cut by 3 bases and J by 0 bases, with 12 bases left in between. The CDR3 here is CASSHYQEVSGNTIYF. The CDR3 DNA sequence: TGTGCCAGCAGCCACTATCAGGAGGTCTCTGGAAACACCATATATTTT.

A single count supports this clone. The rearrangement uses TRBV10-3 and TRBJ2-2; 9 bases match TRBD1. In germline, CDR1 is ENHRY, CDR2 SYGVKD. This CDR3 has 15 amino acids. J lost 0 bases, V lost 8 bases, and 4 bases had no gene match. The CDR3 nucleotides are TGTGCCATCGGTAACAGGGGGCCGAACACCGGGGAGCTGTTTTTT. The encoded protein is CAIGNRGPNTGELFF.

Regarding this clone: This sample includes further DNA sequences coding for the same CDR3. The V and J genes are TRBV5-1 and TRBJ2-2; D may be TRBD2 (5 bases). Germline values: CDR1 SGHRS, CDR2 YFSETQ. The V end was cut by 2 bases, the J end by 0 bases, with 8 bases between. There are 15 residues in the CDR3. This CDR3 reads CASSLTGTNTGELFF. Written as DNA, the CDR3 is TGCGCCAGCAGCTTAACGGGAACGAACACCGGGGAGCTGTTTTTT.

This clone has a single count. This chain joins TRBV5-6 and TRBJ2-7; either TRBD1 or TRBD2 may fit D (5 bases each). In germline, CDR1 is SGHDT, CDR2 YYEEEE. The CDR3 extends over 14 amino acids. The V end was cut by 4 bases, the J end by 2 bases, with 13 bases between. The DNA for the CDR3 is TGTGCCAGCAGCAAAAATGGGGGAACCTACGAGCAGTACTTC. Its protein product is CASSKNGGTYEQYF.

The chain has TRBV5-1 and TRBJ2-7; TRBD1 matches at 9 bases. The germline gives CDR1 SGHRS, CDR2 YFSETQ. With 0 bases clipped from V and 2 bases from J, the junction kept 3 bases outside the gene matches. The CDR3 covers 15 residues. The CDR3 DNA is TGCGCCAGCAGCTTGGGTGGGACAGGGACCTACGAGCAGTACTTC. Amino acid sequence: CASSLGGTGTYEQYF.

This clone showed up just once. CDR3 sequence (DNA): TGTGCCAGCAGCTCCGAGACAGGGAATGGCTACACCTTC. Protein product: CASSSETGNGYTF. The chain is built from TRBV2 and TRBJ1-2; 7 bases map to TRBD1. V lost 6 bases, J lost 6 bases, and 7 bases stayed unmatched. This CDR3 spans 13 amino acids. Germline V gene sequence: CDR1 SNHLY, CDR2 FYNNEI. The whole variable domain, remainder taken from reference TRBV2 and TRBJ1-2, is EPEVTQTPSHQVTQMGQEVILRCVPISNHLYFYWYRQILGQKVEFLVSFYNNEISEKSEIFDDQFSVERPDGSNFTLKIRSTKLEDSAMYFCASSSETGNGYTFGSGTRLTVV.

V and J are TRBV7-3 and TRBJ2-3, with a possible D match to TRBD2 (6 bases). CDR1 SGHTA and CDR2 FQGTGA come from the germline V gene. Trimming removed 3 bases from V and 1 base from J, with 8 bases in between. The CDR3 runs to 14 residues. CDR3 bases: TGTGCCAGCAGCTTTCAGCGGGGCACAGATACGCAGTATTTT. Residues: CASSFQRGTDTQYF.

The chain carries TRBV19 and TRBJ1-1, with D unresolved. CDR1 is LNHDA, CDR2 SQIVND, per germline (reference sequence). V dropped 1 base and J dropped 8 bases, with 5 bases sitting between them. This CDR3 has 11 residues. DNA for the CDR3: TGTGCCAGTAGTATAGGACCGGAAGCTTTCTTT. Protein product: CASSIGPEAFF.

The genes are TRBV6-5 and TRBJ1-1, with D unclear. Germline V gives CDR1 MNHEY, CDR2 SVGAGI. This CDR3 region has 13 residues. The V end lost 7 bases, the J end lost 0 bases, and 9 bases lay between the germline ends. DNA for the CDR3: TGTGCCAGCAAACTCTACATGAACACTGAAGCTTTCTTT. Its translation: CASKLYMNTEAFF.